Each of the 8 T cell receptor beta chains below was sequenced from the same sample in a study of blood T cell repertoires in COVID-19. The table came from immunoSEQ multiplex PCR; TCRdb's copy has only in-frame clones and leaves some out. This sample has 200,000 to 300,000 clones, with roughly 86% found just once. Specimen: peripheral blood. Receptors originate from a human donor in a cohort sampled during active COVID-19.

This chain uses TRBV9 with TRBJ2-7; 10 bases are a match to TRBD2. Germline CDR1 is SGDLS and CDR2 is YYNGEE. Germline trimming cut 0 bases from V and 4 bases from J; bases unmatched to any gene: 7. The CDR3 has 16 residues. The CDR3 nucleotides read TGTGCCAGCAGCGTAGCCGGGACTAGCGCCCGTTACGAGCAGTACTTC. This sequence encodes CASSVAGTSARYEQYF.

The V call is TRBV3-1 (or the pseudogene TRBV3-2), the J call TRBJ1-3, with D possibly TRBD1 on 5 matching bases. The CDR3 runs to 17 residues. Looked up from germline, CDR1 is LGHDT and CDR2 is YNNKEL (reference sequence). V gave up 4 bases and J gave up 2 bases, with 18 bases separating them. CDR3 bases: TGTGCCAGCAGCCCCCAACGGGGGGGTATGGCTGGAAACACCATATATTTT. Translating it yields CASSPQRGGMAGNTIYF.

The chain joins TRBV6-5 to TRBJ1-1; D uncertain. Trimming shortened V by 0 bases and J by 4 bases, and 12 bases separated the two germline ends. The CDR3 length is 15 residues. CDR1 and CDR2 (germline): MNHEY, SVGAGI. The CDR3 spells CASSYSRGVFTEAFF. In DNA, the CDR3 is TGTGCCAGCAGTTACTCGCGGGGTGTGTTCACTGAAGCTTTCTTT.

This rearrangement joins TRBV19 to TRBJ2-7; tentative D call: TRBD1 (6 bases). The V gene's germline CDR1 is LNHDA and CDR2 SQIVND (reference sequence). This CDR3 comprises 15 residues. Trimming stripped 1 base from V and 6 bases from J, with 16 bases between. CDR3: CASSIGPRGASEQYF. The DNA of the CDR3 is TGTGCCAGTAGTATAGGCCCCAGGGGTGCGAGCGAGCAGTACTTC.

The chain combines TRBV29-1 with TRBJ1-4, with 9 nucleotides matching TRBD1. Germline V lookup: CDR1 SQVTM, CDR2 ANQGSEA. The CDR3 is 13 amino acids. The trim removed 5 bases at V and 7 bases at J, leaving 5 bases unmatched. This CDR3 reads CSVPGQGSEKLFF. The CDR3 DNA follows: TGCAGCGTTCCGGGACAGGGCTCTGAAAAACTGTTTTTT.

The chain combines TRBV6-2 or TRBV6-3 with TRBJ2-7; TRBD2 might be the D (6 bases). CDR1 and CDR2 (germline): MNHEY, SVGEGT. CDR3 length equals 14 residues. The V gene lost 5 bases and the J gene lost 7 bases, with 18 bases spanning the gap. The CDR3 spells CASSLFGDRGEQYF. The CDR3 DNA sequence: TGTGCCAGCAGTCTATTCGGGGACCGGGGGGAGCAGTACTTC.

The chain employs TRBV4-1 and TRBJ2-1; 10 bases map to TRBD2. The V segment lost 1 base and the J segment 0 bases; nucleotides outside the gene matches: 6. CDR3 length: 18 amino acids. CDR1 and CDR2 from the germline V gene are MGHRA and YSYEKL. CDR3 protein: CASSQGTSGVSSYNEQFF. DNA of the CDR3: TGCGCCAGCAGCCAAGGCACTAGCGGGGTGAGCTCCTACAATGAGCAGTTCTTC.

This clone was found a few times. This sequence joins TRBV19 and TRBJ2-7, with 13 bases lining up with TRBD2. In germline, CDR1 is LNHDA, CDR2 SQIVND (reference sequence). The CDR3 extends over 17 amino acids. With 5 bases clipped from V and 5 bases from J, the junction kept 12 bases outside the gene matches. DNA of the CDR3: TGTGCCAGTAGTGTCGGGACTAGCGGGGCAGCCGTCCACGAGCAGTACTTC. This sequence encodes CASSVGTSGAAVHEQYF.